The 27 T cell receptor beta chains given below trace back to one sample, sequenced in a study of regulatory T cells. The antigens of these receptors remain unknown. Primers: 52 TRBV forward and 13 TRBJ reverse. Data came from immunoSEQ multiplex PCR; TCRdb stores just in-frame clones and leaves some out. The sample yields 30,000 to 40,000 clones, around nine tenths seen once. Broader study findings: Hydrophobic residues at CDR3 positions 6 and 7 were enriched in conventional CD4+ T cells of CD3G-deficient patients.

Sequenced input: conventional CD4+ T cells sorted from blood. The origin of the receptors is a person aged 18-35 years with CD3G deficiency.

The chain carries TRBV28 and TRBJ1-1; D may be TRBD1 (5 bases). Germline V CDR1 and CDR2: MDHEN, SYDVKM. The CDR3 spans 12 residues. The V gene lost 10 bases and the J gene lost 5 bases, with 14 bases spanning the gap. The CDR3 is CATRAKGTEAFF. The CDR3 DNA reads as TGTGCCACCCGGGCGAAGGGGACTGAAGCTTTCTTT.

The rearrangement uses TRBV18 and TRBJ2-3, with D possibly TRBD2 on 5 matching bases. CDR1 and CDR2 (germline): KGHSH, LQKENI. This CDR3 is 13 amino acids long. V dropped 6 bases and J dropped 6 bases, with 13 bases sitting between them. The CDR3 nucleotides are TGTGCCAGCTCCTTATCACGCGGGGATACGCAGTATTTT. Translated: CASSLSRGDTQYF.

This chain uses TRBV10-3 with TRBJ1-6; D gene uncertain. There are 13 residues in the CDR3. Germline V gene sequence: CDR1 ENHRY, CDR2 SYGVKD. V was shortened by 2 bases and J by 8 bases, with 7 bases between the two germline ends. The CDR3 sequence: CAISEAQDSPLHF. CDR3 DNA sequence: TGTGCCATCAGTGAGGCGCAGGATTCACCCCTCCACTTT.

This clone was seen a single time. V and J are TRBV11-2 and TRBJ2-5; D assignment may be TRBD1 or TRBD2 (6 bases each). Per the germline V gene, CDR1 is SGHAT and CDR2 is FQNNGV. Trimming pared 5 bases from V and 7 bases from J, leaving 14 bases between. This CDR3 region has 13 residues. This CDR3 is CASSPAGGGTQYF. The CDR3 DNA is TGTGCCAGCAGCCCAGCAGGAGGGGGGACCCAGTACTTC.

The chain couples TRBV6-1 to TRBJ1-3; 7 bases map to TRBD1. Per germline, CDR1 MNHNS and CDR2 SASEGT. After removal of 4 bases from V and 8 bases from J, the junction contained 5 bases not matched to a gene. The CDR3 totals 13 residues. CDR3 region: CASSVNRGDTIYF. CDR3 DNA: TGTGCCAGCAGTGTTAACAGGGGAGACACCATATATTTT.

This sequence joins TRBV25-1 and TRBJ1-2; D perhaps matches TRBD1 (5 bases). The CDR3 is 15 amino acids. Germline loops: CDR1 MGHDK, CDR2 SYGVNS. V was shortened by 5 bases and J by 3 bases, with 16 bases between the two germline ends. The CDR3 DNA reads TGTGCCAGCAGTTCATTACCCGGGACGGACTATGGCTACACCTTC. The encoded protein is CASSSLPGTDYGYTF.

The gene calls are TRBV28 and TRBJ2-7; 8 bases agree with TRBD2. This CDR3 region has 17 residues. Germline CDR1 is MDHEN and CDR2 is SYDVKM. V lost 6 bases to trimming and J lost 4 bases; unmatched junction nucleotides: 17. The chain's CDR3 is CASRPAGGVGVRYEQYF. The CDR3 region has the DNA TGTGCCAGCAGGCCCGCCGGGGGGGTAGGGGTTAGGTACGAGCAGTACTTC. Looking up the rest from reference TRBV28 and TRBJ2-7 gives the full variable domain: DVKVTQSSRYLVKRTGEKVFLECVQDMDHENMFWYRQDPGLGLRLIYFSYDVKMKEKGDIPEGYSVSREKKERFSLILESASTNQTSMYLCASRPAGGVGVRYEQYFGPGTRLTVT.

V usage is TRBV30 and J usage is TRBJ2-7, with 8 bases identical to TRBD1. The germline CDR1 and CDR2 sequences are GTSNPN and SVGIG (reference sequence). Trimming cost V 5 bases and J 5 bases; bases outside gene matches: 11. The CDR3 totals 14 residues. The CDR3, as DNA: TGTGCCTGGTGCAGGGGGCACCATCTTCACGAGCAGTACTTC. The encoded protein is CAWCRGHHLHEQYF.

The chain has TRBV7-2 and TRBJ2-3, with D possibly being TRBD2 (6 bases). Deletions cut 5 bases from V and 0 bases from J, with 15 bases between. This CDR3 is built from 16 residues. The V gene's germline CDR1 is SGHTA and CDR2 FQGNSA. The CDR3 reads CASSRYSGVSTDTQYF. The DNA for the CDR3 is TGTGCCAGCAGCCGGTATAGCGGAGTTAGCACAGATACGCAGTATTTT. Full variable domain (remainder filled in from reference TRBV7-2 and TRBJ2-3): GAGVSQSPSNKVTEKGKDVELRCDPISGHTALYWYRQSLGQGLEFLIYFQGNSAPDKSGLPSDRFSAERTGGSVSTLTIQRTQQEDSAVYLCASSRYSGVSTDTQYFGPGTRLTVL.

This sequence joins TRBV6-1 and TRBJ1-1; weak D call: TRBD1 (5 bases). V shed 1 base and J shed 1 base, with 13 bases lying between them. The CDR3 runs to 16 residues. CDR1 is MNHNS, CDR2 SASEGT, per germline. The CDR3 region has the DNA TGTGCCAGCAGTGAAGGCCGGGGGGGTCGGAACACTGAAGCTTTCTTT. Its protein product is CASSEGRGGRNTEAFF.

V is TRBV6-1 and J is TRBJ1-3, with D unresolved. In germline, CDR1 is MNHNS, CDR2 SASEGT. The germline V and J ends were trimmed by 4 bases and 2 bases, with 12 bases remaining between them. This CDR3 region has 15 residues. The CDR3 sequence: CASSVWPDPGNTIYF. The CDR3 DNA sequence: TGTGCCAGCAGTGTCTGGCCGGATCCTGGAAACACCATATATTTT.

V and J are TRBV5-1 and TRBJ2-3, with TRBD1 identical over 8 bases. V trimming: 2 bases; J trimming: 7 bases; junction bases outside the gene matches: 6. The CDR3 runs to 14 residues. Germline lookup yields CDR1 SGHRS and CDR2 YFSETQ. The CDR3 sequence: CASSFGQGRNTQYF. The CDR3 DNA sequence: TGCGCCAGCAGCTTCGGACAGGGTAGGAATACGCAGTATTTT.

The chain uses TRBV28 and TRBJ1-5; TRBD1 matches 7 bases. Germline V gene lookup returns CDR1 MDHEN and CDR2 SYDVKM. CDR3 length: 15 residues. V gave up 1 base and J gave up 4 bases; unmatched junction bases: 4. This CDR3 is CASSLSGQPNQPQHF. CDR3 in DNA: TGTGCCAGCAGTTTATCGGGACAGCCGAATCAGCCCCAGCATTTT.

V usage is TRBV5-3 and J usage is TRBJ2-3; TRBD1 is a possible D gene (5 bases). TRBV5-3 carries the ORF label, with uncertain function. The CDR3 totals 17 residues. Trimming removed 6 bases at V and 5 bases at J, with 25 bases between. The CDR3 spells CARNPCVPDNQGDTQYF. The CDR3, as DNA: TGTGCCAGAAATCCGTGCGTCCCTGATAATCAGGGAGATACGCAGTATTTT.

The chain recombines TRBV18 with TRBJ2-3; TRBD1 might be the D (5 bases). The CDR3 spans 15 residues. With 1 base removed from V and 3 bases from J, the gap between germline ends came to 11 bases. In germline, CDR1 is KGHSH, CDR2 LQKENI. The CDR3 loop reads CASSPLAGKTDTQYF. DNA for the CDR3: TGTGCCAGCTCACCACTGGCAGGGAAAACAGATACGCAGTATTTT.

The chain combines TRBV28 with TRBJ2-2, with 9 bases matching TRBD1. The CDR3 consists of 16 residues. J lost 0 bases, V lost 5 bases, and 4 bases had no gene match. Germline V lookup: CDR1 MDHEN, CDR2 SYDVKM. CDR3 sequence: CASSPGTGSNTGELFF. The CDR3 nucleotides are TGTGCCAGCAGTCCCGGGACAGGGTCGAACACCGGGGAGCTGTTTTTT.

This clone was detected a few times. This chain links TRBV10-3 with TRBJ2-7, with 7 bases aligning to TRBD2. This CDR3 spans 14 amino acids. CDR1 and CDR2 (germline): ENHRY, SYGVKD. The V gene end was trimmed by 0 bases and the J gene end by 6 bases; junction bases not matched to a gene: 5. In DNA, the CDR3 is TGTGCCATCAGTGAGTCGGGCGGGGGACGCGAGCAGTACTTC. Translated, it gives CAISESGGGREQYF.

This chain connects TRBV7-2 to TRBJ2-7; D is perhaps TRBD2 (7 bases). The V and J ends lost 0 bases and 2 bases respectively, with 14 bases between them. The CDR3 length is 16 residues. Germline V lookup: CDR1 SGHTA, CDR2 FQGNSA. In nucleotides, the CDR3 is TGTGCCAGCAGCTTAGCGGGGGGGGCGCAGACCTACGAGCAGTACTTC. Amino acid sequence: CASSLAGGAQTYEQYF.

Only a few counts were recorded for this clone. The CDR3 sequence: CASSGSFNQPQHF. The CDR3 DNA is TGTGCCAGCAGCGGATCGTTCAATCAGCCCCAGCATTTT. The gene calls are TRBV6-1 and TRBJ1-5; D unresolved. The V gene's germline CDR1 is MNHNS and CDR2 SASEGT. V was trimmed by 6 bases and J by 3 bases, leaving 9 bases between them. This CDR3 is 13 amino acids long.

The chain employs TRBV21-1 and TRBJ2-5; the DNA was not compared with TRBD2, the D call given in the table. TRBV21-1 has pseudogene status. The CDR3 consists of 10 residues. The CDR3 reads CDQLGETQYF. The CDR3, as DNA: TGTGATCAGCTCGGGGAGACCCAGTACTTC.

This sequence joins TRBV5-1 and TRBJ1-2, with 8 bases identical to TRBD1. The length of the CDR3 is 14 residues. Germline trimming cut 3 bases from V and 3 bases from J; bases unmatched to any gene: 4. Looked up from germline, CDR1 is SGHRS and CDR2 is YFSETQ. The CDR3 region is CASSWGTGDYGYTF. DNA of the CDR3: TGCGCCAGCAGCTGGGGGACAGGCGACTATGGCTACACCTTC.

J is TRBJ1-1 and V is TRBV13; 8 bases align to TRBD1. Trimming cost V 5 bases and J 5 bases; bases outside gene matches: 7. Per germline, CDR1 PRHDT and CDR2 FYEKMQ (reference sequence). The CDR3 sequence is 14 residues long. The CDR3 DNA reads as TGTGCCAGCAGCAGACGACAGGGGAGAACTGAAGCTTTCTTT. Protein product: CASSRRQGRTEAFF.

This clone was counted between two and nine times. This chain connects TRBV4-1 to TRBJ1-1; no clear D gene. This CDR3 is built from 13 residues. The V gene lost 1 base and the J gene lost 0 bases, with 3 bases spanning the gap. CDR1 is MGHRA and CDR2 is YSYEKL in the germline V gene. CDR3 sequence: CASSQAMNTEAFF. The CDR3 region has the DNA TGCGCCAGCAGCCAAGCAATGAACACTGAAGCTTTCTTT.

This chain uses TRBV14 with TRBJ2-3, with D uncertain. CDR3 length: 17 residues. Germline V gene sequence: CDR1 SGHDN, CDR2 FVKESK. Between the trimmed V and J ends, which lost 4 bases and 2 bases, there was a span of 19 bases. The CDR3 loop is CASSPRLGYIDTDTQYF. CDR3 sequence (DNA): TGTGCCAGCAGCCCCCGGTTGGGCTACATTGACACAGATACGCAGTATTTT. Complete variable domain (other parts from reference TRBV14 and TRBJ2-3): EAGVTQFPSHSVIEKGQTVTLRCDPISGHDNLYWYRRVMGKEIKFLLHFVKESKQDESGMPNNRFLAERTGGTYSTLKVQPAELEDSGVYFCASSPRLGYIDTDTQYFGPGTRLTVL.

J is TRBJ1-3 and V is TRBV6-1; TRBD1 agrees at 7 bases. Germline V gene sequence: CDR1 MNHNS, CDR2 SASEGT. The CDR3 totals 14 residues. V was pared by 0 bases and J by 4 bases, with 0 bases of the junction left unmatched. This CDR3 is CASSEAGGGNTIYF. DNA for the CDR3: TGTGCCAGCAGTGAAGCAGGGGGCGGAAACACCATATATTTT.

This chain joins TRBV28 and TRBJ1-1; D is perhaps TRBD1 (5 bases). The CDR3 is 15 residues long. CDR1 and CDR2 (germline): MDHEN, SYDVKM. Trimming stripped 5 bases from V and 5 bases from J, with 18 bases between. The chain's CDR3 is CASSLIGTGLTEAFF. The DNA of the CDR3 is TGTGCCAGCAGTCTAATCGGGACCGGGCTTACTGAAGCTTTCTTT.

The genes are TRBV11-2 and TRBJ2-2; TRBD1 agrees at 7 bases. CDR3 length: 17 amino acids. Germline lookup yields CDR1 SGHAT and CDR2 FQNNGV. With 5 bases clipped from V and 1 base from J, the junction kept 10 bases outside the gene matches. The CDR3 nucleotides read TGTGCCAGCAGCCCCCGGACAGGCTTATTGAACACCGGGGAGCTGTTTTTT. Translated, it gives CASSPRTGLLNTGELFF.